The T cell receptor (beta chain) under discussion was sequenced for a study of T cells in Graves' hyperthyroidism and ophthalmopathy. Germline CDR1 is MDHEN and CDR2 is SYDVKM. This CDR3 has 14 residues. V was cut by 2 bases and J by 2 bases, with 9 bases left in between. Uncontrolled infection, other autoimmune disease, pregnancy or lactation disqualified patients from enrolment. Clinical symptoms, serum thyroxine and TRAb, thyroid ultrasound and orbital computed tomography together formed the diagnostic basis. It was RNA transcripts that yielded the amplified TCR beta CDR3 regions. HTBI primers drove first-round RT-PCR of the TCR CDR3. TCRdb re-called the multiplex PCR reads through MiXCR, storing one row per CDR3 protein. The sample has 550,000 to 600,000 distinct CDR3 sequences, 35% to 55% seen once. For this clonotype: The antigen is not known.

Notes on the study in general: Through a model of 13 V-J features, ophthalmopathy was separated from stable hyperthyroidism. Blood samples included most of the expanded thyroid clonotypes exceeding 0.001.

This sequence originates from an adult woman with Graves' disease, either hyperthyroidism or ophthalmopathy (not recorded which). The chain carries TRBV28 and TRBJ1-2; unclear D gene. The sample comprised peripheral blood or thyroid tissue (not recorded which). The CDR3 spells CASSLRSINYGYTF. CDR3 coding DNA: TGTGCCAGCAGTTTAAGATCGATCAACTATGGCTACACCTTC.